This T cell receptor (beta chain) stems from a study of shared clonotypes between healthy human individuals. Worth noting for this clone: The antigen is undetermined.

Study outcomes and limitations: Sampling was confined to blood; repertoires within tissues likely differ.

Naive CD8 populations comprised CD45RO-negative cells positively selected for CCR7, excluding terminally differentiated effector memory CD45RA+ cells. The table came from immunoSEQ multiplex PCR; TCRdb's copy has only in-frame clones and leaves some out. In the table there are around 2,000,000 clones, about 95% of which are singletons. This TCR came from a young man in good health. Sequenced material: naive CD8+ T cells sorted from blood.

The CDR3 here is CASSQQGDNYGYTF. Here the CDR3 DNA reads TGTGCCAGCAGCCAACAAGGGGATAACTATGGCTACACCTTC. This sequence joins TRBV7-9 and TRBJ1-2, with a tentative D call TRBD1 (5 bases). Germline CDR1 SEHNR, CDR2 FQNEAQ (reference sequence). V lost 5 bases, J lost 1 base, and 11 bases lay in between. The CDR3 runs 14 residues.